The clone carrying this T cell receptor beta chain has a handful of counts. Its antigen is not known. The data belong to a study of response to subunit inactivated influenza vaccine. Study-level results: Authors suggested that a seasonal influenza vaccination recruits few new T cells each time.

In germline, CDR1 is DFQATT, CDR2 SNEGSKA (reference sequence). This CDR3 comprises 12 residues. The V and J ends lost 3 bases and 8 bases respectively, with 13 bases between them. TCRdb recomputed calls from the RT-PCR reads with MiXCR, one row per CDR3 protein. The table lists about half a million distinct CDR3 sequences, less than 30% of them singletons. Sequencing used CD4+ T cells sorted from PBMCs, obtained about 5 days after vaccination. The clonotype was recovered from a man between 45 and 60 years old who received an inactivated influenza vaccine. The chain has TRBV20-1 and TRBJ1-1; D gene ambiguous. The CDR3 spells CSARVDGGEAFF. The CDR3 region has the DNA TGCAGTGCTAGGGTAGACGGAGGCGAAGCTTTCTTT.